What follows describes a single T cell receptor beta chain. Its cognate antigen has yet to be identified. No much larger clonotype is one base removed from it; base qualities were not supplied. This entry comes from a study of T cell repertoires in cytomegalovirus infection (dated 2019 in TCRdb). Regarding the research as a whole: Donor HLA type was relevant to the analysis, because carriage of CMV infection together with the matching HLA type was indicated by public TCR beta signatures. Results the study describes overall, beyond this receptor: The ex vivo response was dominated by HLA-C-restricted CMV-specific TCR beta clonotypes, and the single most frequent clonotype in two of eight donors was supplied by these HLA-C-restricted clonotypes. In both this cohort and an independent roughly 350-donor cohort, the cumulative frequency of public TCR beta family members distinguished carriers of CMV infection plus the relevant HLA type.

Sequencing took place on an Illumina HiSeq 1500. TCRdb ran its own pipeline on the public reads, namely fastp trimming at Q25 and MiXCR clone calling, and kept in-frame beta chains. A single entry per CDR3 protein holds the most common genes and DNA from its merged rows. The table for this sample lists approximately 290,000 distinct CDR3 sequences; roughly 24% of them were counted only once. The ten top clones hold approximately 15% of the sample. At the junction V is shortened by 2 bases and J by 3 bases; bases outside the gene matches: 5. The CDR3 measures 15 amino acids from cysteine to phenylalanine. This entry keeps only the CDR3 DNA: 45 bases, framed from base 1. CDR1 and CDR2 were assigned from the germline V gene as SGHDT and YYEEEE.

The chain couples TRBV5-6 to TRBJ2-1; a stretch of 7 junction bases matches TRBD2. The TCR sequence derives from a human donor in good health (CMV status not recorded). Some clones in this sample may be carry-over from other donors' samples. The source material was PBMCs. Here the CDR3 is given as CASSFGDYHYNEQFF. The sequenced DNA: TGTGCCAGCAGCTTTGGGGACTACCACTACAATGAGCAGTTCTTC.